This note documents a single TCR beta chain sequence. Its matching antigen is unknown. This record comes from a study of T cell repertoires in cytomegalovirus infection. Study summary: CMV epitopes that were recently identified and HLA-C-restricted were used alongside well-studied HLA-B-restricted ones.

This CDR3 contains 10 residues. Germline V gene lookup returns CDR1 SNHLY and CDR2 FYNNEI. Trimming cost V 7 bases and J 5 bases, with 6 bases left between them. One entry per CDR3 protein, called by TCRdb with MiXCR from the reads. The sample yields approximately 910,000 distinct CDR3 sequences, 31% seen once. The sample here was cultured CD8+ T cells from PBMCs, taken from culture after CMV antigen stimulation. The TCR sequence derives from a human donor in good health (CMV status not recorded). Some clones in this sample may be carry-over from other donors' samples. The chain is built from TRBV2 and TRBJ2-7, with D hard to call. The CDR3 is CASNRNEQYF. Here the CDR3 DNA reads TGTGCCAGCAATAGGAACGAGCAGTACTTC. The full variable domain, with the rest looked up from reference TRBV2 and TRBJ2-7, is EPEVTQTPSHQVTQMGQEVILRCVPISNHLYFYWYRQILGQKVEFLVSFYNNEISEKSEIFDDQFSVERPDGSNFTLKIRSTKLEDSAMYFCASNRNEQYFGPGTRLTVT.